The T cell receptor beta chain described here comes from a study of control samples from healthy donors and cancer patients (TCRdb year 2020). From the cysteine up to the phenylalanine, the CDR3 has a length of 17 residues. Only CDR3 DNA is held: 51 bases, read in frame from base 1. Deletion took 3 bases off V and 0 bases off J, with a span of 14 bases between the germline ends. The germline V gene (reference sequence) yields PRHDT for CDR1 and FYEKMQ for CDR2. As concerns this clone: There is no known antigen for this receptor. No base-level quality is on record; no much larger clone is a single base apart.

The library was generated by the immunoSEQ multiplex PCR assay. Held by TCRdb, this immuneACCESS table contains in-frame sequences only and omits some clones. Under half of the omission traces to an unresolved V gene where checked; the cause of the rest is unknown. The sample records a few hundred thousand clones, approximately 92% of which are singletons. Around 6.5% of the sample rests with the top ten. Sequencing was done on a sample of PBMCs. This clonotype was obtained from a man in his forties with head and neck cancer. Recombination connected TRBV13 to TRBJ2-2; the D segment could be TRBD2, given 7 matching bases. The CDR3 reads CASSFGRGGANTGELFF. The DNA sequence reads TGTGCCAGCAGCTTCGGCCGAGGGGGGGCGAACACCGGGGAGCTGTTTTTT.